This TCR beta chain was retrieved from a study of control samples from healthy donors and cancer patients. CDR1 and CDR2 from the germline V gene are WSHSY and SAAADI. The CDR3 covers 12 residues. V lost 6 bases to trimming and J lost 7 bases, with 10 bases between them. Profiling relied on immunoSEQ multiplex PCR, and the TCRdb table lists in-frame clones only, not all of them. The sample yields tens of thousands of clones, approximately 88% seen once. The sequenced material came from blood. The rearrangement uses TRBV10-2 and TRBJ1-5, with D uncertain. The source of this sequence is a man in his fifties or sixties in good health. The DNA of the CDR3 is TGCGCCAGCAGCCGGGAGGCCCAGCCCCAGCATTTT. Translating gives CASSREAQPQHF.